This passage covers 9 T cell receptor beta chains from one sample sequenced in a study of OX40 agonist ivuxolimab in advanced cancers. Sequenced by immunoSEQ multiplex PCR; TCRdb stores in-frame clones only, minus some. The data show over 30,000 clones, roughly 82% seen once. Sample: CD4+ or CD8+ T cells sorted from blood, taken in a trial of the OX40 agonist ivuxolimab. These receptors all come from an adult with an advanced solid tumor such as melanoma, head and neck, liver or kidney cancer.

The genes are TRBV7-6 and TRBJ1-3; D gene unclear. The V end lost 5 bases, the J end lost 0 bases, and 11 bases lay between the germline ends. Germline CDR1 is SGHVS and CDR2 is FNYEAQ. The CDR3 totals 15 residues. Here the CDR3 reads CASSPGMFSGNTIYF. DNA for the CDR3: TGTGCCAGCAGCCCCGGAATGTTCTCTGGAAACACCATATATTTT.

The rearrangement joins TRBV19 to TRBJ1-5; D is possibly TRBD1 (5 bases). The CDR3 length is 15 residues. The germline V gene encodes CDR1 LNHDA and CDR2 SQIVND (reference sequence). The V end was cut by 5 bases, the J end by 1 base, with 12 bases between. Written as DNA, the CDR3 is TGTGCCAGTAGTTCGGAACAGGAGAGCAATCAGCCCCAGCATTTT. Amino acid sequence: CASSSEQESNQPQHF.

The J gene is TRBJ2-3, the V gene TRBV9, with TRBD2 as a possible D gene (5 bases). CDR3 length equals 15 residues. V was shortened by 0 bases and J by 1 base, with 9 bases between the two germline ends. Germline loops: CDR1 SGDLS, CDR2 YYNGEE. The CDR3 protein is CASSVEASRTDTQYF. CDR3 DNA sequence: TGTGCCAGCAGCGTAGAGGCTAGCCGCACAGATACGCAGTATTTT.

The chain joins TRBV9 to TRBJ2-3; D is possibly TRBD1 or TRBD2 (6 bases each). The CDR3 sequence is 15 residues long. V gave up 2 bases and J gave up 1 base, with 11 bases separating them. CDR1 and CDR2 from the germline V gene are SGDLS and YYNGEE. CDR3 amino acids: CASSVGGRRTDTQYF. CDR3 coding DNA: TGTGCCAGCAGCGTCGGGGGCCGCCGCACAGATACGCAGTATTTT.

The chain recombines TRBV15 with TRBJ2-5; no definite D call. V lost 0 bases and J 4 bases, leaving 3 bases between the germline ends. The CDR3 runs to 12 residues. Germline CDR1 reads LNHNV; CDR2 reads YYDKDF (reference sequence). Here the CDR3 DNA reads TGTGCCACCAGCAGAGATGCAGAGACCCAGTACTTC. This translates into CATSRDAETQYF.

Only a few counts were recorded for this clone. The V and J genes are TRBV30 and TRBJ1-1; D remains unclear. The CDR3 consists of 12 residues. The V end lost 5 bases, the J end lost 4 bases, and 11 bases lay between the germline ends. Germline loops: CDR1 GTSNPN, CDR2 SVGIG (reference sequence). The CDR3 loop is CAWGVVGTEAFF. The CDR3 region has the DNA TGTGCCTGGGGGGTGGTGGGCACTGAAGCTTTCTTT.

This sequence joins TRBV18 and TRBJ1-5, with a tentative D call TRBD1 (6 bases). The CDR3 extends over 18 amino acids. Germline V CDR1 and CDR2: KGHSH, LQKENI. The ends were cut back, 3 bases at V and 4 bases at J, with 22 bases in the middle. The CDR3 DNA reads as TGTGCCAGCTCACCGACGGTACAGGGCGGAGTAGGTAATCAGCCCCAGCATTTT. Translating it yields CASSPTVQGGVGNQPQHF.

The chain is built from TRBV7-3 and TRBJ2-6; 9 bases match TRBD1. V gave up 6 bases and J gave up 3 bases; unmatched junction bases: 6. The CDR3 sequence is 16 residues long. Germline V gene data show CDR1 as SGHTA and CDR2 as FQGTGA. In nucleotides, the CDR3 is TGTGCCAGCAGTCACCGGGACAGGGTTGGGGCCAACGTCCTGACTTTC. As protein: CASSHRDRVGANVLTF.

This clone was recorded once. This chain uses TRBV7-2 with TRBJ2-1; no reliable D call. CDR1 and CDR2 (germline): SGHTA, FQGNSA. V was trimmed by 5 bases and J by 5 bases, leaving 7 bases between them. The CDR3 has 12 amino acids. The CDR3: CASSPANNEQFF. The DNA for the CDR3 is TGTGCCAGCAGCCCGGCCAACAATGAGCAGTTCTTC.